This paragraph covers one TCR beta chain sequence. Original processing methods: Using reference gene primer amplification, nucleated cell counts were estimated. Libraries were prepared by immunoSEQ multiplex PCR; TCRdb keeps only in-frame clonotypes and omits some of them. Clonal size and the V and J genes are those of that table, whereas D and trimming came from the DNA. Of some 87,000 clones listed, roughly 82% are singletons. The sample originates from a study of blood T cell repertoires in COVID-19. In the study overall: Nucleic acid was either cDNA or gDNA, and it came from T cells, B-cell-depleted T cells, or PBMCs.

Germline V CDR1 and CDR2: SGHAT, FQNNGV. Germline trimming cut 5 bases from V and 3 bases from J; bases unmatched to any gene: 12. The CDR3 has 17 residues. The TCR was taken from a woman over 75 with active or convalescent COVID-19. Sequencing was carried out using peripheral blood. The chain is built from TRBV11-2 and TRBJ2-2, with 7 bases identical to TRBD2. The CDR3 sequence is CASSPRGSLADTGELFF. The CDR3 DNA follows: TGTGCCAGCAGCCCCCGGGGGAGTCTAGCGGACACCGGGGAGCTGTTTTTT. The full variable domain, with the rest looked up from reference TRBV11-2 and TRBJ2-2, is EAGVAQSPRYKIIEKRQSVAFWCNPISGHATLYWYQQILGQGPKLLIQFQNNGVVDDSQLPKDRFSAERLKGVDSTLKIQPAKLEDSAVYLCASSPRGSLADTGELFFGEGSRLTVL.